These T cell receptor beta chains were read from a single sample in a study of OX40 agonist ivuxolimab in advanced cancers. Using immunoSEQ multiplex PCR, the repertoire was profiled, and TCRdb retains in-frame clones only, with some absent. The sample has more than 75,000 clones; roughly 84% are singletons. This specimen was CD4+ or CD8+ T cells sorted from blood, taken in a trial of the OX40 agonist ivuxolimab. All receptors derive from an adult with an advanced solid tumor such as melanoma, head and neck, liver or kidney cancer. Each CDR3 is given with its conserved first and last residue. Fields, in order: CDR3 length, clone size, D gene, V gene, J gene, CDR3 DNA, CDR3 protein. The D gene is left open where the match is weak. Some rows mark clone size as missing; the rest say once, few, many or name a class of expanded clone.

15	NA	NA	TRBV28	TRBJ1-4	TGTGCCAGCAGCCAAGGGGGGGCAACTAATGAAAAACTGTTTTTT	CASSQGGATNEKLFF
14	NA	NA	TRBV7-2	TRBJ1-5	TGTGCCAGCAGCCACCCAGGTAATGGTCAGCCCCAGCATTTT	CASSHPGNGQPQHF
18	NA	TRBD2	TRBV2	TRBJ2-5	TGTGCCAGCAAAAAACCTGCAGGACTAGCGGGAGGGGAAGAGACCCAGTACTTC	CASKKPAGLAGGEETQYF
16	NA	TRBD1	TRBV7-2	TRBJ1-4	TGTGCCAGCAGCCGCATTACAGGGGCCGTCGGGGAAAAACTGTTTTTT	CASSRITGAVGEKLFF
15	NA	NA	TRBV18	TRBJ1-3	TGTGCCAGCTCTACTGGAGTGTACTCTGGAAACACCATATATTTT	CASSTGVYSGNTIYF
16	NA	NA	TRBV5-1	TRBJ2-5	TGCGCCAGCAGCAACGGGAGGGGGACAGGGAAAGAGACCCAGTACTTC	CASSNGRGTGKETQYF
15	NA	TRBD2	TRBV5-1	TRBJ2-1	TGCGCCAGCAGCTCACTAGCGGGGTCCTACAATGAGCAGTTCTTC	CASSSLAGSYNEQFF
11	NA	NA	TRBV6-1	TRBJ2-5	TGTGCCAGCACCCCCGGGGGGACCCAGTACTTC	CASTPGGTQYF
15	NA	NA	TRBV9	TRBJ2-2	TGTGCCAGCAGCCCTCCCGGAGCGAACACCGGGGAGCTGTTTTTT	CASSPPGANTGELFF
14	NA	TRBD1	TRBV7-2	TRBJ2-7	TGTGCCAGCAGCTTGGGACAGGCGTCCTACGAGCAGTACTTC	CASSLGQASYEQYF
14	NA	TRBD1	TRBV18	TRBJ1-1	TGTGCCAGCTCATTAGGACAGGGTAACACTGAAGCTTTCTTT	CASSLGQGNTEAFF
12	once	NA	TRBV30	TRBJ1-1	TGTGCCGGGACCAGGGGGAACACTGAAGCTTTCTTT	CAGTRGNTEAFF
13	many	NA	TRBV2	TRBJ1-4	TGTGCCAGCAGCGCGGGTCGTAATGAAAAACTGTTTTTT	CASSAGRNEKLFF
15	once	NA	TRBV5-4	TRBJ2-1	TGTGCCAGCAGCTCCTCTAGCACCTCCTACAATGAGCAGTTCTTC	CASSSSSTSYNEQFF
18	NA	TRBD2	TRBV14	TRBJ2-7	TGTGCCAGCAGCCACCGCGGGACTAGCGGGAGGGCCATCTCCGAGCAGTACTTC	CASSHRGTSGRAISEQYF
14	NA	NA	TRBV19	TRBJ2-4	TGTGCCAGTAGTAGGTTAGGGGCCCAAGACATTCAGTACTTC	CASSRLGAQDIQYF
11	NA	NA	TRBV6-5	TRBJ1-2	TGTGCCAGCAGTTACTCCGGGGAGGACACCTTC	CASSYSGEDTF